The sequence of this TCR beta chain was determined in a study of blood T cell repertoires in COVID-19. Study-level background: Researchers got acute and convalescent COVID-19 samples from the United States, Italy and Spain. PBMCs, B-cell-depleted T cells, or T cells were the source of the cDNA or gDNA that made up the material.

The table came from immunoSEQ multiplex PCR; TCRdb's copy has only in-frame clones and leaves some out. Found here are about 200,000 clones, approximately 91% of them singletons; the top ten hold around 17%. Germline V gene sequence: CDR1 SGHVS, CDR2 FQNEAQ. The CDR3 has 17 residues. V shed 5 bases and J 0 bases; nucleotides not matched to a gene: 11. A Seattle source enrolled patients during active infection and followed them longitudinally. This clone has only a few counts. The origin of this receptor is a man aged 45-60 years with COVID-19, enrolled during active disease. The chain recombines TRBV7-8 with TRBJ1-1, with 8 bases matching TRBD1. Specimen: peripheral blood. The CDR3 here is CASSRSRNRGMNTEAFF. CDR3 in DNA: TGTGCCAGCAGCCGCTCGCGGAACAGGGGGATGAACACTGAAGCTTTCTTT.